These 20 T cell receptor beta chains originate from one sample sequenced in a study of cytomegalovirus exposure and HLA in healthy donors (dated by TCRdb to 2016 to 2017). Library creation used the immunoSEQ multiplex PCR assay. For the multiplex PCR, a mixture combining 60 forward primers for TCR Vbeta segments and 13 reverse primers for TCR Jbeta segments was used. In TCRdb, the immuneACCESS table is reduced to in-frame sequences with V and J assigned. These tables do not hold every clone; where another copy was compared, an unresolved V gene accounts for under half, and the others remain unexplained. The sample table contains about 93,000 clones; only one count was recorded for 82% of them. Approximately 3.9% of the sample belongs to the ten largest clones. The material sequenced was PBMCs. All receptors come from a man in his fifties or sixties in good health and CMV-seronegative.

Only a few counts were recorded for this clone. The chain recombines TRBV9 with TRBJ1-2; 8 positions match TRBD1. V shed 2 bases, J shed 5 bases, and the junction held 14 bases outside the gene matches. Per the germline V gene, CDR1 is SGDLS and CDR2 is YYNGEE. The CDR3 sequence is 17 residues long. The CDR3, as DNA: TGTGCCAGCAGCGTGAGGGCAGGGGGCGCCCTTAAGTATGGCTACACCTTC. This translates into CASSVRAGGALKYGYTF.

The chain uses TRBV4-1 and TRBJ2-5; the D gene is possibly TRBD2 (6 bases). This CDR3 has 17 residues. Trimming took off 2 bases at V and 2 bases at J, with 18 bases between the two ends. Germline values: CDR1 MGHRA, CDR2 YSYEKL. CDR3 in DNA: TGCGCCAGCAGCCAATCGGCACTGCGGGACTTACAAGAGACCCAGTACTTC. It translates to CASSQSALRDLQETQYF.

DNA of the CDR3: TGTGCCAGCAGTGACGGGACTCCAGGCGGCGCAGATACGCAGTATTTT. Its translation is CASSDGTPGGADTQYF. This rearrangement joins TRBV6-4 to TRBJ2-3; TRBD2 might be the D (6 bases). The CDR3 is 16 residues long. Trimming shortened V by 2 bases and J by 4 bases, and 16 bases separated the two germline ends. Germline values: CDR1 MRHNA, CDR2 SNTAGT.

V gene TRBV2 combines with J gene TRBJ2-5; a possible D gene is TRBD2 (5 bases). Germline V lookup: CDR1 SNHLY, CDR2 FYNNEI. Trimming pared 8 bases from V and 4 bases from J, leaving 8 bases between. The length of the CDR3 is 11 residues. The CDR3 sequence: CASCEGETQYF. DNA of the CDR3: TGTGCCAGCTGCGAGGGAGAGACCCAGTACTTC.

V is TRBV2 and J is TRBJ2-1, with 7 bases lining up with TRBD2. J was trimmed by 4 bases and V by 1 base; bases with no gene match: 7. The CDR3 has 16 residues. Germline V gene data show CDR1 as SNHLY and CDR2 as FYNNEI. For the CDR3, the DNA is TGTGCCAGCAGTGAAGGGGCTAGCGGAAAATACAATGAGCAGTTCTTC. It yields the protein CASSEGASGKYNEQFF. The full variable domain, in which reference TRBV2 and TRBJ2-1 provide the parts outside the CDR3, is EPEVTQTPSHQVTQMGQEVILRCVPISNHLYFYWYRQILGQKVEFLVSFYNNEISEKSEIFDDQFSVERPDGSNFTLKIRSTKLEDSAMYFCASSEGASGKYNEQFFGPGTRLTVL.

This clone was picked up one time. The chain links TRBV7-9 to TRBJ2-1; the match to TRBD2 covers 8 bases. CDR3 length: 16 residues. V lost 5 bases and J lost 6; bases outside the gene matches: 12. Germline V gives CDR1 SEHNR, CDR2 FQNEAQ (reference sequence). CDR3 in DNA: TGTGCCAGCAGCCCAGACCTAGGACTAGCCCGCAATGAGCAGTTCTTC. Protein product: CASSPDLGLARNEQFF.

A single count supports this clone. This chain connects TRBV6-5 to TRBJ2-7, with D tentatively TRBD1 (6 bases). The ends were cut back, 5 bases at V and 3 bases at J, with 8 bases in the middle. Germline CDR1 MNHEY, CDR2 SVGAGI. The CDR3 totals 12 residues. The CDR3 bases are TGTGCCAGCAGTGGGGACATCTACGAGCAGTACTTC. It specifies CASSGDIYEQYF.

The chain has TRBV15 and TRBJ1-2; the D gene is possibly TRBD1 (5 bases). Germline V gene data show CDR1 as LNHNV and CDR2 as YYDKDF (reference sequence). The CDR3 covers 16 residues. The V and J ends lost 6 bases and 6 bases respectively, with 23 bases between them. CDR3 residues: CATRRDGSSNHDGYTF. CDR3 sequence (DNA): TGTGCCACCAGGCGGGACGGCTCCTCGAACCACGATGGCTACACCTTC.

The rearrangement uses TRBV7-2 and TRBJ1-2; TRBD1 agrees at 7 bases. CDR3 length: 16 amino acids. J gave up 5 bases and V 1 base, and 10 bases lay outside the gene matches. Per the germline V gene, CDR1 is SGHTA and CDR2 is FQGNSA. The CDR3 DNA is TGTGCCAGCAGCTTAGTTAGGGCAGGGGGTCGGTATGGCTACACCTTC. This encodes CASSLVRAGGRYGYTF.

This chain links TRBV4-1 with TRBJ2-3, with D perhaps matching TRBD2 (7 bases). Germline CDR1 and CDR2: MGHRA and YSYEKL. Trimming stripped 1 base from V and 6 bases from J, with 14 bases between. CDR3 length: 15 residues. The CDR3 loop is CASSQAGEGQDTQYF. CDR3 nucleotides: TGCGCCAGCAGCCAAGCAGGGGAGGGTCAGGATACGCAGTATTTT.

The CDR3 loop reads CASSFTDNEQFF. In DNA, the CDR3 is TGTGCCAGCAGCTTTACAGACAATGAGCAGTTCTTC. The gene calls are TRBV7-2 and TRBJ2-1, with unresolved D. CDR1 SGHTA and CDR2 FQGNSA come from the germline V gene. Trimming took 3 bases from V and 5 from J, leaving 5 bases between them. The CDR3 is 12 residues long.

This chain uses TRBV7-3 with TRBJ2-1; 8 bases are shared with TRBD2. The CDR3 loop spans 14 amino acids. The V gene's germline CDR1 is SGHTA and CDR2 FQGTGA. V lost 1 base to trimming and J lost 12 bases; unmatched junction nucleotides: 8. This CDR3 is CASSLKSPREAQFF. The CDR3 region has the DNA TGTGCCAGCAGCTTAAAATCTCCGCGGGAGGCGCAGTTCTTC.

The J gene is TRBJ2-5, the V gene TRBV2; no firm D call. The CDR3 sequence is 12 residues long. Trimming took off 2 bases at V and 3 bases at J, with 4 bases between the two ends. Germline V CDR1 and CDR2: SNHLY, FYNNEI. CDR3 DNA sequence: TGTGCCAGCAGTGAAACAGAAGAGACCCAGTACTTC. Its translation is CASSETEETQYF.

The CDR3, as DNA: TGTGCCAGCAGTTACTCCCCAGGGGAACCCCCCCAGTTCTTC. This codes for CASSYSPGEPPQFF. This chain uses TRBV6-5 with TRBJ2-1; D is possibly TRBD1 (6 bases). With 0 bases removed from V and 13 bases from J, the gap between germline ends came to 16 bases. This CDR3 has 14 residues. Per the germline V gene, CDR1 is MNHEY and CDR2 is SVGAGI.

This clone has only a few counts. This chain uses TRBV9 with TRBJ2-4; TRBD1 aligns across 8 bases. CDR3 length: 16 residues. Per the germline V gene, CDR1 is SGDLS and CDR2 is YYNGEE. V shed 4 bases, J shed 0 bases, and the junction held 6 bases outside the gene matches. CDR3 bases: TGTGCCAGCAGCTTAACACAGGGGGTAGCCAAAAACATTCAGTACTTC. Translation: CASSLTQGVAKNIQYF.

V gene TRBV5-4 combines with J gene TRBJ2-1; D gene uncertain. Germline values: CDR1 SGHNT, CDR2 YYREEE (reference sequence). The CDR3 extends over 15 amino acids. V was clipped by 1 base and J by 7 bases, with 15 bases between them. In DNA form, the CDR3 reads TGTGCCAGCAGCTTGTACCCCCTTCCTGAGAATGAGCAGTTCTTC. It yields the protein CASSLYPLPENEQFF.

The chain combines TRBV27 with TRBJ1-2, with 7 bases lining up with TRBD1. The germline V gene encodes CDR1 MNHEY and CDR2 SMNVEV (reference sequence). This CDR3 region has 14 residues. The trim removed 2 bases at V and 5 bases at J, leaving 5 bases unmatched. For the CDR3, the DNA is TGTGCCAGCAGTTTAACTATGACAGGGTATGGCTACACCTTC. This translates into CASSLTMTGYGYTF.

The rearrangement links TRBV28 to TRBJ2-1, with 10 bases lining up with TRBD2. Germline CDR1 MDHEN, CDR2 SYDVKM. Trimming removed 2 bases from V and 4 bases from J; junction bases left unmatched: 2. The CDR3 loop spans 15 amino acids. The CDR3 loop is CASSLLLAGYNEQFF. The CDR3 region has the DNA TGTGCCAGCAGTTTACTACTAGCGGGGTACAATGAGCAGTTCTTC.

This clone was counted once. V and J are TRBV2 and TRBJ1-3; 7 bases fit TRBD1. The CDR3 is 12 residues long. The V segment lost 6 bases and the J segment 4 bases; nucleotides outside the gene matches: 0. Germline loops: CDR1 SNHLY, CDR2 FYNNEI. CDR3 region: CASRDRGNTIYF. Written as DNA, the CDR3 is TGTGCCAGCAGGGACAGGGGAAACACCATATATTTT.

The chain has TRBV27 and TRBJ2-1; 11 bases match TRBD2. The CDR3 sequence is 18 residues long. J was trimmed by 2 bases and V by 1 base; bases with no gene match: 7. CDR1 and CDR2 from the germline V gene are MNHEY and SMNVEV (reference sequence). CDR3 sequence (DNA): TGTGCCAGCAGTTTATATATTAGCGGGAGGGCCACCTACAATGAGCAGTTCTTC. Amino acids: CASSLYISGRATYNEQFF.